This T cell receptor beta chain was obtained from a study of blood T cell repertoires in COVID-19. Germline V gene data show CDR1 as SGHDT and CDR2 as YYEEEE. V was pared by 6 bases and J by 2 bases, with 12 bases between. This CDR3 comprises 14 residues. As processed by the authors: Estimation of nucleated cell counts relied on the amplification of reference gene primers. Only in-frame clones appear in the TCRdb table, and some are missing; sequencing was by immunoSEQ multiplex PCR. Clone size and V and J calls were adopted from that table, with D and trimming inferred from the DNA. This table holds about 200,000 clones, approximately 84% found once.

The rearrangement joins TRBV5-6 to TRBJ2-1; perhaps TRBD2 as D (6 bases). The sample consisted of peripheral blood. The source of this sequence is a human donor with acute or convalescent COVID-19. The donor label of this sample is uncertain. CDR3 in amino acids: CASTRRGPYNEQFF. As DNA, the CDR3 is TGTGCCAGCACCCGGCGGGGCCCCTACAATGAGCAGTTCTTC.